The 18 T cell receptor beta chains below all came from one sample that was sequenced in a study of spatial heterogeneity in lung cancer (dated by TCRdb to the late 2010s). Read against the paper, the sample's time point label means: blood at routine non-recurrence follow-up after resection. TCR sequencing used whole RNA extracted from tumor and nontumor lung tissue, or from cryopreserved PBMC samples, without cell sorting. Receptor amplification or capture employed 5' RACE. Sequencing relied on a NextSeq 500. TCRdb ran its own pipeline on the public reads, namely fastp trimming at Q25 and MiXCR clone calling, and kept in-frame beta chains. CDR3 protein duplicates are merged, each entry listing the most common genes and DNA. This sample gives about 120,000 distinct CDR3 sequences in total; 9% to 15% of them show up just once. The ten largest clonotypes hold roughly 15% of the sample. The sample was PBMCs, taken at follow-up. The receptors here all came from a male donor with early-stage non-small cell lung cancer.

The CDR3 DNA follows: TGTGCCAGTAGTATTTTCAGGGTCAATCAGCCCCAGCATTTT. It yields the protein CASSIFRVNQPQHF. The rearrangement joins TRBV19 to TRBJ1-5, with D perhaps matching TRBD1 (5 bases). The germline gives CDR1 LNHDA, CDR2 SQIVND (reference sequence). V lost 3 bases and J 3 bases, leaving 9 bases between the germline ends. This CDR3 region has 14 residues.

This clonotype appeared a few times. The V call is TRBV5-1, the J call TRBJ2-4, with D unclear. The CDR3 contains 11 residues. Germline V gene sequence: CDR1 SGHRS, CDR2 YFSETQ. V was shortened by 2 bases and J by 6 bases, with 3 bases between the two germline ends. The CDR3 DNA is TGCGCCAGCAGCTTAGGAAACATTCAGTACTTC. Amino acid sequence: CASSLGNIQYF.

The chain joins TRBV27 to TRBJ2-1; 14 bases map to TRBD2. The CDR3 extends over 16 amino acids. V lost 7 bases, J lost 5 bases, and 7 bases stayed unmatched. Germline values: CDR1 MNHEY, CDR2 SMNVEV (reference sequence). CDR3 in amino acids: CASTRLAGGLNNEQFF. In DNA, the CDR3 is TGTGCCAGCACCAGACTAGCGGGGGGGCTTAACAATGAGCAGTTCTTC.

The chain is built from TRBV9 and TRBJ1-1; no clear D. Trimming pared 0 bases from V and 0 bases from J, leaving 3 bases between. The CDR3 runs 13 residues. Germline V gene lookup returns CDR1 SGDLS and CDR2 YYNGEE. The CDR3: CASSVAVNTEAFF. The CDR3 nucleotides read TGTGCCAGCAGCGTAGCAGTGAACACTGAAGCTTTCTTT.

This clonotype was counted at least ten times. This chain's CDR3 is CASGAGSSYEQYF. In DNA, the CDR3 is TGTGCCAGCGGAGCGGGGTCCTCCTACGAGCAGTACTTC. This rearrangement joins TRBV28 to TRBJ2-7; 7 bases fit TRBD2. The CDR3 has 13 amino acids. CDR1 is MDHEN and CDR2 is SYDVKM in the germline V gene. Unmatched junction bases numbered 4, after V lost 8 bases and J lost 0 bases.

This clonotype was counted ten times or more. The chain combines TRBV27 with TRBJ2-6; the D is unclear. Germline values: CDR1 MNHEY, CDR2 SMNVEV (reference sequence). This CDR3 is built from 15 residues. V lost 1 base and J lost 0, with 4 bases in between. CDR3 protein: CASSLWPSGANVLTF. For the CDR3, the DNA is TGTGCCAGCAGTTTATGGCCCTCTGGGGCCAACGTCCTGACTTTC.

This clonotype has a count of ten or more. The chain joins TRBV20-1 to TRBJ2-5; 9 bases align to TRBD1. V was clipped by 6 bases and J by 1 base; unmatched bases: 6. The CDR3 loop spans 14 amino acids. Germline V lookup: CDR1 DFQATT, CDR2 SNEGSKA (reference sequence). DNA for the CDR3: TGCAGTGCCACCGGGACAGGGTCCCAAGAGACCCAGTACTTC. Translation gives CSATGTGSQETQYF.

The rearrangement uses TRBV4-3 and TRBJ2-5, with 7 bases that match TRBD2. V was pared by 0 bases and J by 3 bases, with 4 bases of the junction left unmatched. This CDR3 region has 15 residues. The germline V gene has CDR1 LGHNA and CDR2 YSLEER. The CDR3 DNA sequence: TGCGCCAGCAGCCAAGATCTAGCGGAAGAAGAGACCCAGTACTTC. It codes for CASSQDLAEEETQYF.

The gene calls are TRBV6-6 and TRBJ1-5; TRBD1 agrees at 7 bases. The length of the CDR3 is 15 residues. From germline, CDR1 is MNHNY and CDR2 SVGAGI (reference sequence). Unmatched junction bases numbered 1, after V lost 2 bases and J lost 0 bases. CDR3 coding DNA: TGTGCCAGCAGTTACGAGGGGGCTAGCAATCAGCCCCAGCATTTT. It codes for CASSYEGASNQPQHF.

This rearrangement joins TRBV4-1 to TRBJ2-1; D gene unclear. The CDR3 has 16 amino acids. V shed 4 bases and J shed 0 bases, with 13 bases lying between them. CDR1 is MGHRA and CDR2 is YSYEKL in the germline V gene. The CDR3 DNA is TGCGCCAGCAGCCTACAGTCTTTCAGCTCCTACAATGAGCAGTTCTTC. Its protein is CASSLQSFSSYNEQFF.

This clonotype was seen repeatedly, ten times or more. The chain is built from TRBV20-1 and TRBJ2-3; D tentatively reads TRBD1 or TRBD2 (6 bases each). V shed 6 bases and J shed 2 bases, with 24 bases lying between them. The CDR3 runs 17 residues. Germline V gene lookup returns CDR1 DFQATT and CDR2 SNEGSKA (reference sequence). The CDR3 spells CSAAAEVTGALTDTQYF. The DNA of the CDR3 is TGCAGTGCGGCAGCGGAGGTGACGGGGGCCCTCACAGATACGCAGTATTTT.

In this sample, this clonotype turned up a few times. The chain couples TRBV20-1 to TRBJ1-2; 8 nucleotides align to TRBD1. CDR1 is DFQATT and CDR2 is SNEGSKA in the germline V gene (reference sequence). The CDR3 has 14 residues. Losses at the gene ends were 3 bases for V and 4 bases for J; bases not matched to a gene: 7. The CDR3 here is CSASRGQESYGYTF. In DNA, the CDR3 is TGCAGTGCTAGTAGGGGACAGGAAAGCTATGGCTACACCTTC.

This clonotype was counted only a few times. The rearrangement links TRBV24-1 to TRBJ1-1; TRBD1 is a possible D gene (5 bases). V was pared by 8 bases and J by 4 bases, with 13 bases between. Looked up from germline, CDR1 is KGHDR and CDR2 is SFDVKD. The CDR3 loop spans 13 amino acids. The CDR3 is CATTGRAGTEAFF. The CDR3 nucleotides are TGTGCCACCACGGGCAGGGCGGGCACTGAAGCTTTCTTT.

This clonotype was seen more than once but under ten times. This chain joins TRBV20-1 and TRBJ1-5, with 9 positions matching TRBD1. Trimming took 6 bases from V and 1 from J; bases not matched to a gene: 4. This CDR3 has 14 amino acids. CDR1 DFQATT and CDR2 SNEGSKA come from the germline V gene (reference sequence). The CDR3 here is CSAGGQGSNQPQHF. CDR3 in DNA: TGCAGTGCAGGGGGACAGGGAAGCAATCAGCCCCAGCATTTT.

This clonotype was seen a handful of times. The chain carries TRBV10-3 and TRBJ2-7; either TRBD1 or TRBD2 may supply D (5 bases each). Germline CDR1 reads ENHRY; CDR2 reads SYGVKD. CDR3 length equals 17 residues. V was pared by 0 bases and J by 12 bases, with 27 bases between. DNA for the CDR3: TGTGCCATCAGTGAGTCGTGGAAGGGGTCCCCAGCCGGACTCGGGTACTTC. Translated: CAISESWKGSPAGLGYF.

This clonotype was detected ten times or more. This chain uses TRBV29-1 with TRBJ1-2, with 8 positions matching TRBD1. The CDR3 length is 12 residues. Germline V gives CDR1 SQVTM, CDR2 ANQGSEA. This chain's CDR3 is CSSTGDHYGYTF. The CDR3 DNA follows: TGCAGTTCGACAGGGGACCACTATGGCTACACCTTC. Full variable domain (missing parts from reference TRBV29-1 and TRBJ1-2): SAVISQKPSRDICQRGTSLTIQCQVDSQVTMMFWYRQQPGQSLTLIATANQGSEATYESGFVIDKFPISRPNLTFSTLTVSNMSPEDSSIYLCSSTGDHYGYTFGSGTRLTVV.

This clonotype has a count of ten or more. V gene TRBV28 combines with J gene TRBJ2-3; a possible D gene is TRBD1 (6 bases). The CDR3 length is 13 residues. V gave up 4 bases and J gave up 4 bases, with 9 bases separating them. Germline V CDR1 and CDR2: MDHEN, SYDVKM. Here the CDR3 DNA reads TGTGCCAGCAGTTCCCAGGGGCCAGATACGCAGTATTTT. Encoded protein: CASSSQGPDTQYF.

CDR3 sequence reads: CASRVGVGKGATNEKLFF. In DNA form, the CDR3 reads TGTGCCAGCAGGGTGGGGGTCGGGAAAGGGGCAACTAATGAAAAACTGTTTTTT. The chain recombines TRBV11-2 with TRBJ1-4, with a tentative D call TRBD1 (5 bases). The CDR3 has 18 amino acids. The germline gives CDR1 SGHAT, CDR2 FQNNGV. V lost 6 bases, J lost 0 bases, and 20 bases lay in between.